This TCR beta chain was obtained from a study of shared clonotypes between healthy human individuals. This table comes from immunoSEQ multiplex PCR, and its TCRdb copy is limited to in-frame clones, with some not included. The table shows 600,000 to 750,000 clones, with about 90% occurring only once. Germline V gene data show CDR1 as LNHDA and CDR2 as SQIVND (reference sequence). CDR3 length equals 13 residues. V lost 7 bases and J 0 bases, leaving 7 bases between the germline ends. Overall study findings and caveats: Blood alone was sampled, and tissue repertoires likely differ. Clonotype sharing among the donors was expected to vary with sequencing depth.

In regard to this clone: Its antigen is unknown.

CD45RO+ cells joined CCR7-negative CD45RA+ TemRA cells to form CD8 memory. Source material: memory CD8+ T cells from PBMCs. Subset reported: CD45RO+ cells pooled with CCR7-negative TemRA cells. The chain employs TRBV19 and TRBJ2-1; D may be TRBD2 (6 bases). This TCR was recovered from a man between 18 and 35 years old in good health. Some clones in this sample may be carry-over from other donors' samples. CDR3 sequence reads: CASTGDSYNEQFF. DNA for the CDR3: TGTGCCAGTACGGGGGACTCCTACAATGAGCAGTTCTTC.